These T cell receptor beta chains were read from a single sample in a study of response to subunit inactivated influenza vaccine. MiXCR, run by TCRdb on the RT-PCR reads, gives a single entry per CDR3 protein. The data contain approximately 530,000 distinct CDR3 sequences, around 8% of them singletons. The sequences come from PBMCs from blood, collected around 25 months after vaccination. All receptors derive from a man in his fifties or sixties who received an inactivated influenza vaccine. Each CDR3 is given with its conserved first and last residue. The order of the fields is J gene, V gene, clone size, D gene, CDR3 protein, CDR3 DNA. A D gene is named only where the DNA matches it firmly. Where a row states a size, it is once, few, many or the class of an expanded clone; other rows omit it.

J gene: TRBJ1-2; V gene: TRBV10-2; clone size: many; D gene: TRBD1; CDR3 protein: CASGQGNYGYTF; CDR3 DNA: TGCGCCAGCGGACAGGGTAACTATGGCTACACCTTC
J gene: TRBJ2-5; V gene: TRBV7-9; clone size: -; D gene: TRBD1; CDR3 protein: CASSRRDSFWETQYF; CDR3 DNA: TGTGCCAGCAGCCGACGGGACAGCTTCTGGGAGACCCAGTACTTC
J gene: TRBJ2-1; V gene: TRBV12-3/TRBV12-4; clone size: many; D gene: TRBD2; CDR3 protein: CASSFGGGEQFF; CDR3 DNA: TGTGCCAGCAGTTTCGGCGGGGGTGAGCAGTTCTTC
J gene: TRBJ2-3; V gene: TRBV4-3; clone size: many; D gene: -; CDR3 protein: CASSQELNLPDTQYF; CDR3 DNA: TGCGCCAGCAGCCAAGAGTTGAATTTGCCCGATACGCAGTATTTT
J gene: TRBJ2-2; V gene: TRBV7-6; clone size: few; D gene: TRBD2; CDR3 protein: CASSRKGLAGSPGELFF; CDR3 DNA: TGTGCCAGCAGCCGGAAGGGACTAGCGGGGTCCCCCGGGGAGCTGTTTTTT
J gene: TRBJ2-7; V gene: TRBV7-7; clone size: many; D gene: -; CDR3 protein: CASSLENGYEQYF; CDR3 DNA: TGTGCTAGCAGCTTAGAGAACGGCTACGAGCAGTACTTC
J gene: TRBJ2-6; V gene: TRBV28; clone size: many; D gene: -; CDR3 protein: CASSFAGANVLTF; CDR3 DNA: TGTGCCAGCAGTTTCGCTGGGGCCAACGTCCTGACTTTC
J gene: TRBJ2-7; V gene: TRBV7-9; clone size: -; D gene: -; CDR3 protein: CASSPRIETRGEQYF; CDR3 DNA: TGTGCCAGCAGCCCACGGATCGAGACTAGAGGCGAGCAGTACTTC
J gene: TRBJ2-7; V gene: TRBV20-1; clone size: few; D gene: TRBD2; CDR3 protein: CSASREATYEQYF; CDR3 DNA: TGCAGTGCTAGTCGGGAGGCCACCTACGAGCAGTACTTC
J gene: TRBJ2-3; V gene: TRBV24-1; clone size: -; D gene: -; CDR3 protein: CATSDSAGWDTQYF; CDR3 DNA: TGTGCCACCAGTGATTCTGCGGGCTGGGATACGCAGTATTTT